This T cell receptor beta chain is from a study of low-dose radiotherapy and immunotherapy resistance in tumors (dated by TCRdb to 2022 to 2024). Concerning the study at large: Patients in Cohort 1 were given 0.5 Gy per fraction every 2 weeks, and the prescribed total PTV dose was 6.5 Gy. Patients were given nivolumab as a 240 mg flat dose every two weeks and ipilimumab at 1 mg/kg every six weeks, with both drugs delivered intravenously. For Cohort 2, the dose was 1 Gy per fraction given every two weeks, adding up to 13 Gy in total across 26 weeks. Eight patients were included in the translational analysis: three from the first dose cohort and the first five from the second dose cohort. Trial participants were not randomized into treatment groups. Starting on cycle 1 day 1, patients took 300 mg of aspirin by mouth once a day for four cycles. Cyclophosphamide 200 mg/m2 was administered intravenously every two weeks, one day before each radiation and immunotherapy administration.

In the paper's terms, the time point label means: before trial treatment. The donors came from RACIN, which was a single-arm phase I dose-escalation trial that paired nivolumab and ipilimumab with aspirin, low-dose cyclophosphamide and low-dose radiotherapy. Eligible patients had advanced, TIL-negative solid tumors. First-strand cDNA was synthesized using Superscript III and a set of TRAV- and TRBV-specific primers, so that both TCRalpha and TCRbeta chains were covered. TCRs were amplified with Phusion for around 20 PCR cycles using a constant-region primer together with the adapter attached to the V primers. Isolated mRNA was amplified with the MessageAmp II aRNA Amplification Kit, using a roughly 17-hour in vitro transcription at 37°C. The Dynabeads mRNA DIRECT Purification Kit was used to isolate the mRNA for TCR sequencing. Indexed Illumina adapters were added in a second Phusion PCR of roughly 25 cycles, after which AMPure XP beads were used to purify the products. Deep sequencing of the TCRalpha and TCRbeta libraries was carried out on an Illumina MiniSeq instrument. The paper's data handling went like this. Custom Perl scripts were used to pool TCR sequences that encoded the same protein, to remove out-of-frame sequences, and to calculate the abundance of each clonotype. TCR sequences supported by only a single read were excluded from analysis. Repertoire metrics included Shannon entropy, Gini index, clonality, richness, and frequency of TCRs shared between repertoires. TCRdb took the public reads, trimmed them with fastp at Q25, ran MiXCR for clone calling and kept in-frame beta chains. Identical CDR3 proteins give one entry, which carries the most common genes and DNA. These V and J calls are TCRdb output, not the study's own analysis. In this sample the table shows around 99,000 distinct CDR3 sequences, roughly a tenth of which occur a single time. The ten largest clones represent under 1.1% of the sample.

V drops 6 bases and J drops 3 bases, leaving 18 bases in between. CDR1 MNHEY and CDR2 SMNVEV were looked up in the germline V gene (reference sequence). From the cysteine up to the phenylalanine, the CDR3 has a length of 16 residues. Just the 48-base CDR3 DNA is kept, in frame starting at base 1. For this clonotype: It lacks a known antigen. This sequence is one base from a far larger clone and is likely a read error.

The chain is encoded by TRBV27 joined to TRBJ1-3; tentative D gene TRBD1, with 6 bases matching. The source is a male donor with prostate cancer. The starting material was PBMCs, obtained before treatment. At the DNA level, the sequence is TGTGCCAGCAGCCCTCGTGGACAGCTTTTTGGAAACACCATATATTTT. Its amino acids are CASSPRGQLFGNTIYF.